This TCR beta chain was observed in a study of post-analysis software for immune sequencing data (dated by TCRdb to between 2015 and 2016). About the full investigation: Disease courses on record covered relapsing-remitting, secondary progressive and progressive-relapsing multiple sclerosis, though some patients had no subtype annotation. A subset of samples was prepared in parallel using single-end sample barcoding, then pooled and co-amplified after Illumina adapter ligation. The patient repertoires were set against about 10 previously published healthy control repertoires from donors whose ages ranged from roughly 6 to 27 years. Broader findings and caveats from the paper: Multiple sclerosis patients had significantly lower normalized Chao1 diversity than controls, a result that suggests substantial peripheral T-cell clonal expansion. The multiple sclerosis patient group was slightly younger than the control group. Direct clustering with F measure revealed strong co-clustering of samples prepared in the same batch, which led to a batch-effect correction. Patients showed significantly higher frequencies than controls for about 5 TRBV segments, among them TRBV5-6, TRBV5-1 and TRBV20-1.

This clonotype has more than one count but fewer than ten. There is no known antigen for this receptor. Base-call qualities are not available, and no considerably larger clone is one nucleotide away. TCR beta repertoires were profiled from peripheral blood of 10 to 15 young patients with multiple sclerosis to demonstrate the VDJtools post-analysis software. The multiple sclerosis patients were children and adolescents between roughly 6 and 17 years of age. Looking up the germline V gene (reference sequence) yields CDR1 LNHDA and CDR2 SQIVND. V is clipped by 5 bases and J by 0 bases, and the sequence between their germline boundaries is 10 bases long. The CDR3 goes from the cysteine to the phenylalanine over 14 residues. Solely the CDR3 DNA is kept, with 42 bases framed from the first base. Library creation used PCR. The run used an Illumina HiSeq 2500. To reduce PCR and sequencing biases, unique molecular identifiers were incorporated into the TCR beta cDNA libraries. Every 1 to 10 million input T cells yielded 500,000 or so cDNA molecules, meaning each molecule approximated one T cell. The same protocol used for the earlier healthy control dataset was applied to prepare and sequence the patient libraries. Samples belonging to the same batch were prepared together, multiplexed and sequenced on a shared HiSeq lane. From the authors' description of their analysis: MIGEC was used to process the raw barcoded reads, and molecular identifier groups with only a single read were discarded before consensus assembly and CDR3 extraction. VDJtools was used for post-analysis of the clonotype tables, and diversity was normalized by down-sampling every dataset to the size of the smallest sample. Repertoire overlap clustering matched CDR3 amino acid but not nucleotide sequences to correct batch-related cross-sample contamination. TCRdb cleaned the public reads at Q25 with fastp, built clones with MiXCR and kept in-frame beta chains. Rows are combined by CDR3 protein, so each entry shows the most common genes and DNA. The V and J calls and clone size are TCRdb's, not the authors'. This sample gives fewer than 850,000 distinct CDR3 sequences in total; 25% to 30% of them show up just once. The ten largest make up 0.56% of the sample.

The sample comprised blood. Recombination connected TRBV19 to TRBJ1-2; the D gene is possibly TRBD1, with 5 bases matching. This receptor was obtained from a girl aged 5-17 years with multiple sclerosis. The CDR3 region has the sequence CASSLTVTNYGYTF. The nucleotide sequence is TGTGCCAGTAGTTTGACAGTAACTAACTATGGCTACACCTTC.